This T cell receptor (beta chain) emerged from a study of CD8 T cells in ankylosing spondylitis. General observations from the study: A TCR beta motif of fewer than 10 highly homologous variants seemed to mark ankylosing spondylitis blood. Some motif variants had been reported before (in reactive arthritis synovial fluid and blood).

The CDR3 has 10 amino acids. Germline V gene lookup returns CDR1 SQVTM and CDR2 ANQGSEA. V was shortened by 6 bases and J by 12 bases, with 12 bases between the two germline ends. Scientists made TCR beta libraries using quantitative 5'-RACE with molecular barcodes. TCRdb re-called the 5' RACE reads through MiXCR, storing one row per CDR3 protein. The top ten hold approximately 16% of the sample, which has about 390,000 distinct CDR3 sequences, 20% to 25% seen once. About this clonotype: Its antigen is unknown.

The rearrangement uses TRBV29-1 and TRBJ2-1; the D is unclear. The clonotype was recovered from a male donor with ankylosing spondylitis. Sequenced input: blood, either unsorted or a sorted T cell fraction (not recorded which). This CDR3 reads CSVDVGRQFF. CDR3 bases: TGCAGCGTCGACGTAGGGCGGCAGTTCTTC.